These 11 T cell receptor beta chains were sequenced from one sample in a study of blood T cells in healthy people across ages. Sample-barcoded 5' priming and a J-beta primer mix drove a second PCR of 7 to 11 cycles. In TCRdb, the 5' RACE reads were re-called with MiXCR into one record per CDR3 protein. The profile shows some 1.4 million distinct CDR3 sequences, around 42% of them singletons. The sample taken for sequencing was blood. The receptors here all came from a woman between 18 and 29 years old in good health.

This sequence joins TRBV11-2 and TRBJ2-1; D perhaps matches TRBD2 (6 bases). Germline CDR1 is SGHAT and CDR2 is FQNNGV. The CDR3 loop spans 15 amino acids. Trimming left V 4 bases short and J 6 bases short, with 16 bases between. The CDR3, as DNA: TGTGCCAGCAGCTCGGGACTGACTCCTACCAATGAGCAGTTCTTC. Translated, it gives CASSSGLTPTNEQFF. Full variable domain (outside the CDR3, taken from reference TRBV11-2 and TRBJ2-1): EAGVAQSPRYKIIEKRQSVAFWCNPISGHATLYWYQQILGQGPKLLIQFQNNGVVDDSQLPKDRFSAERLKGVDSTLKIQPAKLEDSAVYLCASSSGLTPTNEQFFGPGTRLTVL.

This clonotype was detected ten times or more. The J gene is TRBJ2-1, the V gene TRBV7-2; 12 nucleotides line up with TRBD2. Germline CDR1 SGHTA, CDR2 FQGNSA. Trimming at V came to 3 bases and at J to 4 bases, leaving 1 base not matched to a gene. This CDR3 has 15 residues. The CDR3 region has the DNA TGTGCCAGCAGCTTCGGACTAGCGGGATACAATGAGCAGTTCTTC. Amino acids: CASSFGLAGYNEQFF.

The V gene is TRBV5-1, the J gene TRBJ2-1; TRBD2 aligns across 9 bases. Germline V gene data show CDR1 as SGHRS and CDR2 as YFSETQ. V lost 1 base to trimming and J lost 5 bases; unmatched junction nucleotides: 4. The CDR3 is 15 residues long. The CDR3 region has the DNA TGCGCCAGCAGCTTGCCTAGCGGGGCCCACAATGAGCAGTTCTTC. It yields the protein CASSLPSGAHNEQFF.

This clonotype has a handful of counts. The chain joins TRBV3-1 to TRBJ2-1; a weak D match, TRBD2 (7 bases). CDR1 is LGHDT, CDR2 YNNKEL, per germline (reference sequence). The CDR3 has 8 residues. CDR3 in amino acids: CSGEGQFF. The CDR3 region has the DNA TGTTCAGGGGAGGGGCAGTTCTTC.

V usage is TRBV19 and J usage is TRBJ1-2; D gene ambiguous. Germline-derived CDR1 and CDR2 are LNHDA and SQIVND (reference sequence). The CDR3 runs 13 residues. The germline V and J ends were trimmed by 3 bases and 9 bases, with 14 bases remaining between them. The CDR3 sequence is CASSMGTGGSYTF. CDR3 coding DNA: TGTGCCAGTAGTATGGGAACCGGAGGAAGCTACACCTTC.

The chain couples TRBV12-3 or TRBV12-4 to TRBJ2-1; TRBD1 aligns across 7 bases. There are 15 residues in the CDR3. Unmatched junction bases numbered 7, after V lost 6 bases and J lost 2 bases. The CDR3, as DNA: TGTGCCAGCAGGGAACAGGGACAGCCCTACAATGAGCAGTTCTTC. Amino acids: CASREQGQPYNEQFF.

The chain combines TRBV10-3 with TRBJ1-2; no clear D. V was pared by 0 bases and J by 8 bases, with 7 bases between. Germline V gene lookup returns CDR1 ENHRY and CDR2 SYGVKD. The CDR3 is 12 residues long. CDR3 DNA: TGTGCCATCAGTGAGTCGGGGAGAGGCTACACCTTC. It translates to CAISESGRGYTF.

This clonotype was observed once. The chain carries TRBV21-1 and TRBJ2-5; TRBD1, as called in the table, went unchecked against the DNA. The end of the DNA aligns better with TRBJ2-7, so the J call may be wrong. TRBV21-1 is an annotated pseudogene. This CDR3 has 15 residues. The CDR3 loop is CASSEADRGPYEQYF. The CDR3 nucleotides read TGTGCCAGCAGCGAAGCCGACAGGGGGCCTTACGAGCAGTACTTC.

This clonotype has only a few counts. The rearrangement links TRBV11-2 to TRBJ2-5; D may be TRBD2 (6 bases). Germline values: CDR1 SGHAT, CDR2 FQNNGV. This CDR3 comprises 15 residues. V lost 5 bases, J lost 0 bases, and 13 bases lay in between. CDR3 loop: CASSPQLAYQETQYF. The CDR3 DNA is TGTGCCAGCAGCCCCCAACTAGCCTACCAAGAGACCCAGTACTTC.

This clonotype was observed at least ten times. The chain is built from TRBV20-1 and TRBJ1-2; D is perhaps TRBD1 (6 bases). In germline, CDR1 is DFQATT, CDR2 SNEGSKA (reference sequence). The CDR3 has 13 amino acids. Trimming stripped 3 bases from V and 4 bases from J, with 12 bases between. Here the CDR3 DNA reads TGCAGTGCTAGTGGGGGGCAGGGCTATGGCTACACCTTC. This gives the protein CSASGGQGYGYTF.

The V gene is TRBV6-5, the J gene TRBJ2-3, with TRBD2 matching 8 bases. Germline V gives CDR1 MNHEY, CDR2 SVGAGI. The CDR3 contains 16 residues. The trim removed 0 bases at V and 4 bases at J, leaving 6 bases unmatched. The CDR3 nucleotides are TGTGCCAGCAGTTACTCGAGCGGGAGCAGGGCAGATACGCAGTATTTT. This sequence encodes CASSYSSGSRADTQYF.